The rows below give T cell receptor beta chains drawn from one sample of a study of T cells after yellow fever vaccination. TCRdb re-analysed the 5' RACE reads in MiXCR, keeping a single row per CDR3 protein. The data show approximately 90,000 distinct CDR3 sequences, roughly 5.8% seen once. The sequenced sample was CD8+ T cells sorted from PBMCs, obtained 10 days after the yellow fever booster vaccination. These receptors originate from a man aged 18-30 years who received the YFV17D yellow fever vaccine. The CDR3 runs from the conserved cysteine through the conserved F or W. A D gene is named only where the DNA matches it firmly. Where a row states a size, it is once, few, many or the class of an expanded clone; other rows omit it.

>TRBV2|12|TRBJ1-4|.|many
CASAGANEKLFF
TGTGCCAGCGCTGGGGCTAATGAAAAACTGTTTTTT
>TRBV14|17|TRBJ2-2|TRBD1|many
CASSHTQDRGPTGELFF
TGTGCCAGCAGCCATACCCAGGACAGGGGGCCCACCGGGGAGCTGTTTTTT
>TRBV7-3|17|TRBJ1-2|.|few
CASSPVGAGEGFNGYTF
TGTGCCAGCAGCCCAGTGGGGGCCGGGGAAGGGTTTAATGGCTACACCTTC
>TRBV27|16|TRBJ2-5|.|many
CASSLLGATSQETQYF
TGTGCCAGCAGTTTATTGGGGGCCACTAGCCAAGAGACCCAGTACTTC
>TRBV10-3|15|TRBJ2-3|TRBD1|many
CAISEGTGGADTQYF
TGTGCCATCAGTGAAGGGACAGGGGGGGCAGATACGCAGTATTTT
>TRBV4-2|19|TRBJ2-6|TRBD1|many
CASSQDPQGVGSGANVLTF
TGTGCCAGCAGCCAAGATCCACAGGGGGTCGGCTCTGGGGCCAACGTCCTGACTTTC
>TRBV21-1|16|TRBJ2-7|.|.
CASSPTEGTADYEQYF
TGTGCCAGCAGCCCTACGGAGGGGACAGCCGACTACGAGCAGTACTTC
>TRBV12-5|13|TRBJ1-3|.|.
CASGLEGRNSIYF
TGTGCTAGTGGTTTGGAGGGCCGAAACAGCATATATTTT
>TRBV7-9|16|TRBJ2-5|TRBD2|few
CASSFPLTSGQETQYF
TGTGCCAGCAGCTTCCCCTTGACTAGCGGCCAAGAGACCCAGTACTTC
>TRBV7-9|14|TRBJ2-5|.|few
CASSERRGQETQYF
TGTGCCAGCAGCGAACGCCGGGGCCAAGAGACCCAGTACTTC
>TRBV5-1|15|TRBJ2-4|.|many
CASSLIGGAMLIQYF
TGCGCCAGCAGCTTGATCGGGGGCGCGATGTTAATTCAGTACTTC
>TRBV7-4|16|TRBJ2-5|TRBD1|.
CASSPRDRGTQETQYF
TGTGCCAGCAGCCCCCGGGACAGGGGAACCCAAGAGACCCAGTACTTC
>TRBV5-4|15|TRBJ1-1|.|few
CASSSLREESTEAFF
TGTGCCAGCAGCTCCCTACGGGAGGAAAGCACTGAAGCTTTCTTT
>TRBV7-3|15|TRBJ2-3|TRBD2|many
CASSLTGLASDTQYF
TGTGCCAGCAGCCTAACGGGACTAGCATCAGATACGCAGTATTTT
>TRBV23-1|18|TRBJ2-6|TRBD1|few
CASSHFDRGATGANVLTF
TGCGCCAGCAGTCATTTTGACAGGGGAGCCACTGGGGCCAACGTCCTGACTTTC
>TRBV14|17|TRBJ2-1|.|many
CASSQDSGAGLYNEQFF
TGTGCCAGCAGCCAAGATTCAGGCGCGGGGCTCTACAATGAGCAGTTCTTC
>TRBV7-2|15|TRBJ2-7|.|few
CASSLLTGGTYEQYF
TGTGCCAGCAGTCTCTTGACAGGTGGTACCTACGAGCAGTACTTC
>TRBV28|15|TRBJ2-1|.|few
CASSGPGLPADEQFF
TGTGCCAGCAGTGGCCCCGGCCTCCCCGCGGATGAGCAGTTCTTC
>TRBV24-1|14|TRBJ2-6|.|few
CATSQGSGANVLTF
TGTGCCACCAGTCAGGGTTCTGGGGCCAACGTCCTGACTTTC
>TRBV18|19|TRBJ2-6|.|.
CASSQGPPGDFSGANVLTF
TGTGCCAGCTCCCAAGGCCCCCCAGGGGACTTCTCTGGGGCCAACGTCCTGACTTTC
>TRBV5-1|13|TRBJ2-1|.|few
CASNAILNNEQFF
TGCGCCAGCAATGCGATACTGAACAATGAGCAGTTCTTC
>TRBV30|15|TRBJ1-5|TRBD1|.
CAWSSGQGLRQPQHF
TGTGCCTGGAGTAGTGGACAGGGATTGCGTCAGCCCCAGCATTTT
>TRBV20-1|16|TRBJ2-3|.|few
CSAREGRRASTDTQYF
TGCAGTGCTAGAGAAGGACGGCGGGCCAGCACAGATACGCAGTATTTT
>TRBV7-6|11|TRBJ2-2|.|many
CASSLVGELFF
TGTGCCAGCAGCTTAGTCGGGGAGCTGTTTTTT
>TRBV6-2/TRBV6-3|11|TRBJ2-3|.|.
CASSYTHTQYF
TGTGCCAGCAGTTACACCCATACGCAGTATTTT
>TRBV6-2/TRBV6-3|14|TRBJ2-1|TRBD1|many
CASSSGTGINEQFF
TGTGCCAGCAGTTCCGGGACAGGGATCAATGAGCAGTTCTTC
>TRBV4-1|14|TRBJ1-4|.|.
CASSTRRDTEKLFF
TGCGCCAGCAGCACCCGACGGGACACCGAAAAACTGTTTTTT
>TRBV4-3|13|TRBJ2-2|.|few
CASSQETPGELFF
TGCGCCAGCAGCCAAGAGACCCCCGGGGAGCTGTTTTTT
>TRBV27|12|TRBJ2-1|.|few
CASRGLGNEQFF
TGTGCCAGCAGGGGTCTGGGCAATGAGCAGTTCTTC
>TRBV6-5|15|TRBJ2-5|TRBD1|.
CASTWTGGTQETQYF
TGTGCCAGCACCTGGACAGGAGGTACACAAGAGACCCAGTACTTC
>TRBV10-3|16|TRBJ2-1|TRBD1|many
CAIRPGQGFEYNEQFF
TGTGCCATCAGGCCGGGACAGGGTTTCGAGTACAATGAGCAGTTCTTC